The 28 T cell receptor beta chains below come from one sample, sequenced in a study of shared clonotypes between healthy human individuals. Some clones are missing from TCRdb's copy, which holds only in-frame ones; the method was immunoSEQ multiplex PCR. The sample holds 950,000 to 1,300,000 clones, about 76% seen once. The material sequenced was memory CD4+ T cells sorted from blood. Subset specified: CD45RA-negative fraction. The receptor source for this set is a young man in good health.

In regard to this clone: Other DNA sequences within the sample encode an identical CDR3. This sequence joins TRBV5-1 and TRBJ2-5, with D tentatively TRBD2 (7 bases). V was cut by 0 bases and J by 3 bases, with 9 bases left in between. Germline V lookup: CDR1 SGHRS, CDR2 YFSETQ. The CDR3 is 14 residues long. CDR3 loop: CASSLEGGKETQYF. CDR3 coding DNA: TGCGCCAGCAGCTTGGAGGGGGGGAAAGAGACCCAGTACTTC.

CDR3: CASSREVGGELFF. The DNA of the CDR3 is TGTGCCAGCAGCCGGGAGGTAGGCGGGGAGCTGTTTTTT. The J gene is TRBJ2-2, the V gene TRBV2; 7 positions match TRBD2. This CDR3 has 13 amino acids. Germline V lookup: CDR1 SNHLY, CDR2 FYNNEI. V trimming: 6 bases; J trimming: 7 bases; junction bases outside the gene matches: 5.

The V gene is TRBV19, the J gene TRBJ2-1, with a possible D match to TRBD2 (5 bases). The CDR3 has 11 residues. CDR1 and CDR2 from the germline V gene are LNHDA and SQIVND (reference sequence). CDR3 residues: CASEDYNEQFF. The DNA for the CDR3 is TGTGCGTCGGAGGACTACAATGAGCAGTTCTTC.

Remarks on this clone: Sequence at one end of the junction differs from germline and may be a read error. The J gene is TRBJ2-7, the V gene TRBV6-1; D is unresolved. CDR3 length: 16 amino acids. The V gene's germline CDR1 is MNHNS and CDR2 SASEGT. DNA for the CDR3: TGTGCCATCAGTGAGTCCGCCGCGACGCAAAGTGGGGAGCAGTACTTC. Its translation: CAISESAATQSGEQYF.

The sample holds a few counts of this clone. The CDR3 DNA reads as TGCGCCAGCAGCGTGATGGAGAACACTGAAGCTTTCTTT. It codes for CASSVMENTEAFF. The rearrangement joins TRBV5-1 to TRBJ1-1; D unclear. Germline V gives CDR1 SGHRS, CDR2 YFSETQ. The CDR3 covers 13 residues. The V gene lost 4 bases and the J gene lost 1 base, with 8 bases spanning the gap.

This chain joins TRBV7-2 and TRBJ2-7, with TRBD2 as a possible D gene (6 bases). Germline V CDR1 and CDR2: SGHTA, FQGNSA. Trimming cost V 1 base and J 6 bases, with 16 bases left between them. The CDR3 extends over 15 amino acids. CDR3 region: CASSLGGEPTFEQYF. The CDR3 DNA sequence: TGTGCCAGCAGCTTAGGCGGGGAACCTACTTTCGAGCAGTACTTC.

This clone has only one observation. This chain connects TRBV4-1 to TRBJ1-2; possibly TRBD1 for D (5 bases). This CDR3 has 15 residues. Trimming stripped 0 bases from V and 5 bases from J, with 13 bases between. CDR1 and CDR2 (germline): MGHRA, YSYEKL. The CDR3 DNA sequence: TGCGCCAGCAGCCAAGAGGGGGGGGTTAGTTATGGCTACACCTTC. This encodes CASSQEGGVSYGYTF.

The V call is TRBV2, the J call TRBJ1-6, with D perhaps TRBD1 (6 bases). Germline V CDR1 and CDR2: SNHLY, FYNNEI. CDR3 length: 14 residues. Trimming took 10 bases from V and 9 from J, leaving 19 bases between them. CDR3 residues: CATSKGDRASPLHF. The CDR3 DNA is TGTGCCACTTCAAAGGGGGATCGGGCTTCACCCCTCCACTTT.

Worth noting for this clone: This same CDR3 is encoded by further DNA sequences in the sample. The gene calls are TRBV30 and TRBJ1-5; TRBD1 matches 7 bases. In germline, CDR1 is GTSNPN, CDR2 SVGIG (reference sequence). Germline trimming cut 3 bases from V and 5 bases from J; bases unmatched to any gene: 1. The CDR3 is 12 residues long. The CDR3: CAWSTGDQPQHF. Here the CDR3 DNA reads TGTGCCTGGAGCACAGGGGATCAGCCCCAGCATTTT.

The rearrangement uses TRBV6-1 and TRBJ2-7, with D perhaps TRBD1 or TRBD2 (5 bases each). CDR1 is MNHNS, CDR2 SASEGT, per germline. The CDR3 is 15 amino acids. V was trimmed by 8 bases and J by 2 bases, leaving 19 bases between them. CDR3 coding DNA: TGTGCCAGCCGGGGCAGCCGGGTCTTTCCCTACGAGCAGTACTTC. Translating gives CASRGSRVFPYEQYF.

The table lists this clone with a few counts. The CDR3, as DNA: TGTGCCAGCAGCACACAGGGGGGCTATGGCTACACCTTC. Amino acid sequence: CASSTQGGYGYTF. The chain combines TRBV5-4 with TRBJ1-2; 8 nucleotides line up with TRBD1. Losses at the gene ends were 4 bases for V and 4 bases for J; bases not matched to a gene: 3. The CDR3 has 13 residues. Germline CDR1 is SGHNT and CDR2 is YYREEE (reference sequence).

This clone was counted only a few times. This chain joins TRBV27 and TRBJ1-1, with D maybe TRBD1 (5 bases). The CDR3 is 16 amino acids. V was pared by 6 bases and J by 1 base, with 18 bases between. The germline CDR1 and CDR2 sequences are MNHEY and SMNVEV (reference sequence). Here the CDR3 reads CASRLSTAYPNTEAFF. Here the CDR3 DNA reads TGTGCCAGCAGGCTCTCGACAGCATACCCGAACACTGAAGCTTTCTTT.

This chain connects TRBV6-6 to TRBJ2-7, with D unclear. Germline CDR1 is MNHNY and CDR2 is SVGAGI (reference sequence). CDR3 size: 13 residues. V was trimmed by 2 bases and J by 2 bases, leaving 7 bases between them. The CDR3 coding sequence is TGTGCCAGCAGTTACGGTGCGGCCTACGAGCAGTACTTC. Protein sequence: CASSYGAAYEQYF.

The chain recombines TRBV12-5 with TRBJ1-2; TRBD1 is a possible D gene (5 bases). The CDR3 covers 17 residues. V was shortened by 4 bases and J by 6 bases, with 24 bases between the two germline ends. Looked up from germline, CDR1 is LGHNT and CDR2 is FRNRAP. The CDR3 sequence: CASGSPLTDKSPDGYTF. The CDR3 bases are TGTGCTAGTGGTTCCCCTCTGACAGACAAATCCCCCGATGGCTACACCTTC.

This chain uses TRBV7-9 with TRBJ2-7; 7 bases align to TRBD1. Germline lookup yields CDR1 SEHNR and CDR2 FQNEAQ (reference sequence). The V and J ends lost 5 bases and 1 base, in that order; junction bases with no gene match: 2. CDR3 length: 13 residues. The CDR3: CASSKTGSYEQYF. In DNA, the CDR3 is TGTGCCAGCAGCAAGACAGGGTCCTACGAGCAGTACTTC.

The rearrangement uses TRBV10-3 and TRBJ1-2; D not resolved. This CDR3 region has 12 residues. V lost 7 bases, J lost 3 bases, and 9 bases lay in between. Germline values: CDR1 ENHRY, CDR2 SYGVKD. The CDR3 loop reads CAITSGDYGYTF. Here the CDR3 DNA reads TGTGCCATCACTTCCGGGGACTATGGCTACACCTTC.

This clone has at least ten counts. The gene calls are TRBV10-3 and TRBJ2-3; 11 bases match TRBD2. This CDR3 has 16 amino acids. V lost 6 bases to trimming and J lost 4 bases; unmatched junction nucleotides: 9. In germline, CDR1 is ENHRY, CDR2 SYGVKD. CDR3 region: CAIRSGSGGAADTQYF. The CDR3 bases are TGTGCCATCAGGAGCGGTAGCGGGGGGGCAGCAGATACGCAGTATTTT.

V is TRBV7-2 and J is TRBJ2-5, with 8 bases matching TRBD2. This CDR3 region has 15 residues. Per the germline V gene, CDR1 is SGHTA and CDR2 is FQGNSA. The V and J ends lost 5 bases and 3 bases, in that order; junction bases with no gene match: 8. The CDR3 sequence is CASSRSGTVKETQYF. The DNA of the CDR3 is TGTGCCAGCAGCCGTAGCGGGACTGTCAAAGAGACCCAGTACTTC.

A word on this clone: A read error may account for a junction end that differs from germline. V usage is TRBV7-7 and J usage is TRBJ2-3, with no clear D. This CDR3 region has 13 residues. The germline V gene has CDR1 SSHAT and CDR2 FNYEAQ (reference sequence). The CDR3: CASSWRQTDTQYF. CDR3 bases: TGTGCTAGCAGCTGGCGACAAACAGATACGCAGTATTTT. The variable domain in full, with the rest retrieved from reference TRBV7-7 and TRBJ2-3, is GAGVSQSPRYKVTKRGQDVTLRCDPISSHATLYWYQQALGQGPEFLTYFNYEAQPDKSGLPSDRFSAERPEGSISTLTIQRTEQRDSAMYRCASSWRQTDTQYFGPGTRLTVL.

The V and J genes are TRBV6-5 and TRBJ1-3, with D maybe TRBD1 (5 bases). Trimming shortened V by 6 bases and J by 2 bases, and 14 bases separated the two germline ends. From germline, CDR1 is MNHEY and CDR2 SVGAGI. The CDR3 has 15 amino acids. The CDR3 region has the DNA TGTGCCAGCAGGAAGGGGTCTGGGACTGGAAACACCATATATTTT. Translating it yields CASRKGSGTGNTIYF.

The chain has TRBV2 and TRBJ2-1; possible D gene TRBD2, 6 bases. From germline, CDR1 is SNHLY and CDR2 FYNNEI. This CDR3 is built from 19 residues. With 6 bases removed from V and 3 bases from J, the gap between germline ends came to 27 bases. DNA for the CDR3: TGTGCCAGCAGAGGACCAAACCCCCCCACTAGCAGCGACTACAATGAGCAGTTCTTC. It is translated as CASRGPNPPTSSDYNEQFF.

This clone was detected only a few times. At one boundary the junction diverges from the germline segment, which might be a read error. V usage is TRBV28 and J usage is TRBJ2-5; D call uncertain. The CDR3 is 13 residues long. Germline CDR1 reads MDHEN; CDR2 reads SYDVKM. CDR3 DNA sequence: TGTGCCAGCAGTTTACCTACGCAAGGGACCCAGTACTTC. It is translated as CASSLPTQGTQYF.

Turning to this clone: The identical CDR3 is also encoded by other nucleotide sequences in the sample. This chain uses TRBV18 with TRBJ2-3; D remains unclear. Germline V gives CDR1 KGHSH, CDR2 LQKENI. V dropped 1 base and J dropped 0 bases, with 8 bases sitting between them. This CDR3 is 15 amino acids long. For the CDR3, the DNA is TGTGCCAGCTCACCACTGGGTGGGAGCACAGATACGCAGTATTTT. Amino acids: CASSPLGGSTDTQYF.

On this clone itself: This same CDR3 is encoded by further DNA sequences in the sample. The genes are TRBV18 and TRBJ1-6; weak D call: TRBD1 (6 bases). The CDR3 has 14 residues. The ends were cut back, 6 bases at V and 7 bases at J, with 13 bases in the middle. Germline V CDR1 and CDR2: KGHSH, LQKENI. The CDR3, as DNA: TGTGCCAGCTCCCTACAGGGAGGCAATTCACCCCTCCACTTT. As protein: CASSLQGGNSPLHF.

The V call is TRBV18, the J call TRBJ2-3, with D possibly being TRBD2 (5 bases). The CDR3 consists of 14 residues. Trimming took off 4 bases at V and 2 bases at J, with 10 bases between the two ends. The germline V gene has CDR1 KGHSH and CDR2 LQKENI. CDR3 in DNA: TGTGCCAGCTCACGAAGCGGTGCCACAGATACGCAGTATTTT. As protein: CASSRSGATDTQYF.

The rearrangement uses TRBV5-6 and TRBJ2-7, with D maybe TRBD1 (5 bases). CDR1 and CDR2 (germline): SGHDT, YYEEEE. The CDR3 covers 14 residues. V shed 4 bases and J shed 0 bases, with 11 bases lying between them. In nucleotides, the CDR3 is TGTGCCAGCAGCCTGGGGCAGAGCTCCTACGAGCAGTACTTC. Protein sequence: CASSLGQSSYEQYF.

The genes are TRBV2 and TRBJ2-1; D is possibly TRBD1 (5 bases). Deletions cut 3 bases from V and 0 bases from J, with 9 bases between. The CDR3 sequence is 15 residues long. Germline CDR1 SNHLY, CDR2 FYNNEI. For the CDR3, the DNA is TGTGCCAGCAGTGACCTAGGGGCCTCCTACAATGAGCAGTTCTTC. Protein sequence: CASSDLGASYNEQFF.

In its sample, this clone was seen once. This sequence joins TRBV6-6 and TRBJ2-7, with D possibly matching TRBD2 (6 bases). V was trimmed by 2 bases and J by 8 bases, leaving 10 bases between them. The CDR3 runs to 12 residues. CDR1 is MNHNY, CDR2 SVGAGI, per germline (reference sequence). This CDR3 reads CASSYGEVQQYF. CDR3 coding DNA: TGTGCCAGCAGTTACGGGGAGGTCCAGCAGTACTTC.